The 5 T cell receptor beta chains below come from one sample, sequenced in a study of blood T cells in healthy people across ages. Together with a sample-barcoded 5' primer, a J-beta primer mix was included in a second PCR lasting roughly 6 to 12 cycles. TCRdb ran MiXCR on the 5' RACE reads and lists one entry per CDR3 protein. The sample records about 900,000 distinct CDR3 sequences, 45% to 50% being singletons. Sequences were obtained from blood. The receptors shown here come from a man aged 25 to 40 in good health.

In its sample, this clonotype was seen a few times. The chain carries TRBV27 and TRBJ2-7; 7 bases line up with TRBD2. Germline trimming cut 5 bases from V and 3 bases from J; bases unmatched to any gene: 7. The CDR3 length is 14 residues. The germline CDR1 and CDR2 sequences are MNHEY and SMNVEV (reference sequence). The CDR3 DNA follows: TGTGCCAGCAGTCCTCGGGGGGACCACTACGAGCAGTACTTC. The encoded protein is CASSPRGDHYEQYF.

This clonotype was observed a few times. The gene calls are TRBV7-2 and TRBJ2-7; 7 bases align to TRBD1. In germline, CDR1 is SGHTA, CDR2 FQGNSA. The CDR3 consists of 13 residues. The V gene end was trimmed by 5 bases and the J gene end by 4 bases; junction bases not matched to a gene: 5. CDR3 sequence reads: CASSDDRVYEQYF. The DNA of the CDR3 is TGTGCCAGCAGCGATGACAGGGTGTACGAGCAGTACTTC. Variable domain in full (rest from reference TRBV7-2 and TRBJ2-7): GAGVSQSPSNKVTEKGKDVELRCDPISGHTALYWYRQSLGQGLEFLIYFQGNSAPDKSGLPSDRFSAERTGGSVSTLTIQRTQQEDSAVYLCASSDDRVYEQYFGPGTRLTVT.

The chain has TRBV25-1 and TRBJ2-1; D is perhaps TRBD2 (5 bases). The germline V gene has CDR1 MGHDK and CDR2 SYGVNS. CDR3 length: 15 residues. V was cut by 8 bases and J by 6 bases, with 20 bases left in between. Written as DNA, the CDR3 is TGTGCCAGCCCTTGGTCGTCCCACCGGGGCAATGAGCAGTTCTTC. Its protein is CASPWSSHRGNEQFF.

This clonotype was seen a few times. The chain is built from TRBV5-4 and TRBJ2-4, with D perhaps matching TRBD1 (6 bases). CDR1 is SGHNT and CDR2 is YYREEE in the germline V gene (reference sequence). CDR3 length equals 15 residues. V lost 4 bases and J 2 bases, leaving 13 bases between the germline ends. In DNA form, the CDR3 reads TGTGCCAGCAGCCTCCGGACAGATTCCAAAAACATTCAGTACTTC. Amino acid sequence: CASSLRTDSKNIQYF.

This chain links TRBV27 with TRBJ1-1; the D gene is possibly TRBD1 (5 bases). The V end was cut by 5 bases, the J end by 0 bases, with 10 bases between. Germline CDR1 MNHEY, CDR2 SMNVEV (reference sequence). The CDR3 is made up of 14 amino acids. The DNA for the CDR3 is TGTGCCAGCAGTCCCCGGGGCCTGAACACTGAAGCTTTCTTT. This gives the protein CASSPRGLNTEAFF.